Listed here are 10 T cell receptor beta chains from one sample, sequenced in a study of T cell repertoires in cytomegalovirus infection. Each CDR3 protein is one row after TCRdb ran MiXCR on the reads. The repertoire holds 50,000 to 65,000 distinct CDR3 sequences, roughly a fifth seen once, with around 64% in the top ten. Their antigens remain unidentified. Material: CD8+ T cells from cultured PBMCs, obtained from culture after CMV antigen stimulation. Every receptor here comes from a human donor in good health (CMV status not recorded). Some clones in this sample may be carry-over from other donors' samples.

V usage is TRBV4-1 and J usage is TRBJ1-1, with D possibly matching TRBD1 (5 bases). This CDR3 region has 18 residues. Germline CDR1 and CDR2: MGHRA and YSYEKL. The V end was cut by 0 bases, the J end by 1 base, with 18 bases between. In DNA, the CDR3 is TGCGCCAGCAGCCAAGATCGGGGCAGAACTACCGAGAACACTGAAGCTTTCTTT. The encoded protein is CASSQDRGRTTENTEAFF.

This sequence joins TRBV27 and TRBJ2-1; 9 bases line up with TRBD1. Germline V gene lookup returns CDR1 MNHEY and CDR2 SMNVEV (reference sequence). The CDR3 extends over 14 amino acids. With V trimmed by 5 bases and J by 9 bases, 8 bases remained unmatched. The CDR3 DNA reads as TGTGCCAGCAGTCGGGGGACAGGGTTTACTGAGCAGTTCTTC. This codes for CASSRGTGFTEQFF.

The chain carries TRBV10-3 and TRBJ2-1; D is possibly TRBD1 (6 bases). Germline V gene sequence: CDR1 ENHRY, CDR2 SYGVKD. This CDR3 region has 13 residues. The V and J ends lost 8 bases and 5 bases respectively, with 13 bases between them. The CDR3 sequence: CAICVQGDNEQFF. The CDR3 DNA reads TGTGCCATCTGCGTACAGGGTGACAATGAGCAGTTCTTC.

The table lists this clonotype with a few counts. The J gene is TRBJ2-1, the V gene TRBV12-3 or TRBV12-4, with 7 bases aligning to TRBD1. The CDR3 runs 15 residues. V was pared by 6 bases and J by 4 bases, with 9 bases of the junction left unmatched. As DNA, the CDR3 is TGTGCCAGCAGCCAAACAGGGGACCTATACAATGAGCAGTTCTTC. This translates into CASSQTGDLYNEQFF.

This clonotype was counted at least ten times. V usage is TRBV7-9 and J usage is TRBJ1-2; D is undetermined. The germline CDR1 and CDR2 sequences are SEHNR and FQNEAQ (reference sequence). Trimming removed 3 bases from V and 8 bases from J, with 4 bases in between. The CDR3 is made up of 10 amino acids. The CDR3 sequence: CASSLGGYTF. In DNA, the CDR3 is TGTGCCAGCAGCTTGGGCGGCTACACCTTC.

The V gene is TRBV11-3, the J gene TRBJ2-3; D may be TRBD1 (5 bases). V was cut by 5 bases and J by 14 bases, with 14 bases left in between. Germline CDR1 reads SGHNT; CDR2 reads YENEEA. CDR3 length: 11 amino acids. Here the CDR3 reads CASSTGPTRYF. DNA of the CDR3: TGTGCCAGCAGCACAGGACCCACAAGGTATTTT.

This clonotype was observed a few times. The chain uses TRBV7-6 and TRBJ2-5; TRBD2 is a possible D gene (6 bases). The germline gives CDR1 SGHVS, CDR2 FNYEAQ. The length of the CDR3 is 16 residues. V was clipped by 2 bases and J by 3 bases, with 16 bases between them. CDR3 region: CASSLLATAVEETQYF. DNA for the CDR3: TGTGCCAGCAGCTTACTAGCGACGGCGGTAGAAGAGACCCAGTACTTC.

This clonotype was observed a few times. The V and J genes are TRBV27 and TRBJ2-7; TRBD1 agrees at 7 bases. Per germline, CDR1 MNHEY and CDR2 SMNVEV (reference sequence). The CDR3 contains 11 residues. After removal of 5 bases from V and 5 bases from J, the junction contained 0 bases not matched to a gene. The CDR3 DNA reads as TGTGCCAGCAGTACAGGGGACGAGCAGTACTTC. Translated: CASSTGDEQYF.

The rearrangement joins TRBV3-1 to TRBJ2-6; perhaps D is TRBD1 or TRBD2 (6 bases each). This CDR3 has 16 amino acids. Per the germline V gene, CDR1 is LGHDT and CDR2 is YNNKEL (reference sequence). Trimming took off 6 bases at V and 4 bases at J, with 16 bases between the two ends. Here the CDR3 reads CASSRGGQGGANVLTF. Here the CDR3 DNA reads TGTGCCAGCAGTCGAGGGGGGCAAGGAGGGGCCAACGTCCTGACTTTC.

This clonotype was counted only a few times. The chain has TRBV6-1 and TRBJ1-6; D is undetermined. V was trimmed by 5 bases and J by 8 bases, leaving 10 bases between them. The germline gives CDR1 MNHNS, CDR2 SASEGT. The CDR3 has 13 residues. The CDR3 region is CASSLVPDSPLHF. The CDR3 DNA follows: TGTGCCAGCAGTTTGGTCCCAGATTCACCCCTCCACTTT.